The 28 T cell receptor beta chains given below trace back to one sample, sequenced in a study of blood T cell repertoires in COVID-19. The repertoire was sequenced with immunoSEQ multiplex PCR; TCRdb's copy has only in-frame clones and lacks some. The sample has roughly 130,000 clones; approximately 89% are singletons. The sequenced sample was peripheral blood. The origin of the receptors is a woman aged 55-69 years with acute or convalescent COVID-19.

The V gene is TRBV6-5, the J gene TRBJ1-5, with D possibly TRBD1 on 5 matching bases. Trimming removed 7 bases at V and 7 bases at J, with 14 bases between. This CDR3 is 13 amino acids long. Germline lookup yields CDR1 MNHEY and CDR2 SVGAGI. The CDR3 DNA sequence: TGTGCCAGCAATCCAGGGTTTCGACAGCCCCAGCATTTT. Its protein is CASNPGFRQPQHF.

In regard to this clone: The same CDR3 can be traced to other DNA sequences in this sample. The chain combines TRBV28 with TRBJ2-7; D gene uncertain. V lost 6 bases, J lost 2 bases, and 8 bases lay in between. Germline CDR1 and CDR2: MDHEN and SYDVKM. The CDR3 runs 12 residues. CDR3 in amino acids: CASSLSTYEQYF. In DNA, the CDR3 is TGTGCCAGCAGCCTTAGTACCTACGAGCAGTACTTC.

This chain links TRBV5-6 with TRBJ1-2, with D maybe TRBD1 (6 bases). V was shortened by 0 bases and J by 3 bases, with 9 bases between the two germline ends. This CDR3 is built from 14 residues. From germline, CDR1 is SGHDT and CDR2 YYEEEE. CDR3 coding DNA: TGTGCCAGCAGCTTGGTTGACAGGCACTATGGCTACACCTTC. Protein: CASSLVDRHYGYTF.

V is TRBV12-3 or TRBV12-4 and J is TRBJ2-2, with D maybe TRBD2 (6 bases). The CDR3 has 13 amino acids. The V and J ends lost 2 bases and 7 bases respectively, with 8 bases between them. CDR3 DNA: TGTGCCAGCAGTTTACGGGGGAGCGGGGAGCTGTTTTTT. Translation: CASSLRGSGELFF.

The rearrangement links TRBV19 to TRBJ1-1, with TRBD1 matching 7 bases. Unmatched junction bases numbered 6, after V lost 6 bases and J lost 5 bases. Germline CDR1 reads LNHDA; CDR2 reads SQIVND (reference sequence). The CDR3 totals 13 residues. CDR3 bases: TGTGCCAGTAGGGCGGCAGGGGGAACTGAAGCTTTCTTT. Encoded protein: CASRAAGGTEAFF.

This chain links TRBV28 with TRBJ1-4; D ambiguous. Trimming removed 5 bases at V and 7 bases at J, with 17 bases between. This CDR3 has 15 amino acids. The V gene's germline CDR1 is MDHEN and CDR2 SYDVKM. CDR3 bases: TGTGCCAGCAGTCAGGCCGGTACTCCTGCTGAAAAACTGTTTTTT. Its protein is CASSQAGTPAEKLFF.

The genes are TRBV28 and TRBJ2-3; 10 bases fit TRBD2. Unmatched junction bases numbered 7, after V lost 3 bases and J lost 4 bases. The CDR3 sequence is 16 residues long. The germline V gene encodes CDR1 MDHEN and CDR2 SYDVKM. The DNA for the CDR3 is TGTGCCAGCAGTTTCCAAAGCGGGAGGGAGGCAGATACGCAGTATTTT. Amino acid sequence: CASSFQSGREADTQYF.

This clone has a single count. V is TRBV7-3 and J is TRBJ2-5, with TRBD1 identical over 7 bases. Germline CDR1 is SGHTA and CDR2 is FQGTGA. This CDR3 contains 17 residues. J gave up 1 base and V 0 bases, and 8 bases lay outside the gene matches. As DNA, the CDR3 is TGTGCCAGCAGCTTAACCCATTCACAGGGGCCCCAAGAGACCCAGTACTTC. The encoded protein is CASSLTHSQGPQETQYF.

The chain uses TRBV21-1 and TRBJ2-1; the table's D call, TRBD2, was not checked against the DNA. TRBV21-1 is a pseudogene locus. This CDR3 has 15 amino acids. CDR3 sequence (DNA): TGTGCCAGCAGCATCGGCGGGACGGCCTACAATGAGCAGTTCTTC. It codes for CASSIGGTAYNEQFF.

The rearrangement joins TRBV25-1 to TRBJ1-3, with D perhaps matching TRBD1 (5 bases). From germline, CDR1 is MGHDK and CDR2 SYGVNS. The CDR3 is 14 amino acids. V was pared by 7 bases and J by 2 bases, with 12 bases between. CDR3 nucleotides: TGTGCCAGCACCTCCGACAGAGCTGGAAACACCATATATTTT. Translation gives CASTSDRAGNTIYF.

The J gene is TRBJ1-3, the V gene TRBV2; D ambiguous. The V gene lost 8 bases and the J gene lost 0 bases, with 17 bases spanning the gap. The CDR3 spans 16 residues. Germline V gene lookup returns CDR1 SNHLY and CDR2 FYNNEI. CDR3 sequence (DNA): TGTGCCAGCTCTACCAGGACGGGAAACTCTGGAAACACCATATATTTT. Its translation is CASSTRTGNSGNTIYF.

The gene calls are TRBV2 and TRBJ2-1; TRBD1 aligns across 8 bases. The V gene's germline CDR1 is SNHLY and CDR2 FYNNEI. CDR3 size: 15 residues. V lost 6 bases, J lost 5 bases, and 9 bases stayed unmatched. In DNA form, the CDR3 reads TGTGCCAGCAGGAGGACAGGGAGGCCCAACAATGAGCAGTTCTTC. It translates to CASRRTGRPNNEQFF.

The chain employs TRBV19 and TRBJ2-1; 14 bases are a match to TRBD2. The germline V gene encodes CDR1 LNHDA and CDR2 SQIVND (reference sequence). V was clipped by 7 bases and J by 7 bases; unmatched bases: 6. The CDR3 contains 15 residues. The CDR3 nucleotides are TGTGCCAGTAAGGGACTAGCGGGAGTCCAAAATGAGCAGTTCTTC. This codes for CASKGLAGVQNEQFF.

The chain is built from TRBV28 and TRBJ1-5; 7 bases match TRBD1. Looked up from germline, CDR1 is MDHEN and CDR2 is SYDVKM. This CDR3 has 13 amino acids. Trimming took 5 bases from V and 6 from J; bases not matched to a gene: 4. The CDR3 region has the DNA TGTGCCAGCAGTAAAGACAGGGTTCAGCCCCAGCATTTT. Residues: CASSKDRVQPQHF. The complete variable domain, with remaining parts taken from reference TRBV28 and TRBJ1-5, reads DVKVTQSSRYLVKRTGEKVFLECVQDMDHENMFWYRQDPGLGLRLIYFSYDVKMKEKGDIPEGYSVSREKKERFSLILESASTNQTSMYLCASSKDRVQPQHFGDGTRLSIL.

This clone showed up just once. The chain employs TRBV5-1 and TRBJ2-6; 9 bases fit TRBD2. After removal of 2 bases from V and 2 bases from J, the junction contained 2 bases not matched to a gene. The CDR3 totals 16 residues. Per germline, CDR1 SGHRS and CDR2 YFSETQ. CDR3 region: CASSFLAGAGANVLTF. As DNA, the CDR3 is TGCGCCAGCAGCTTCTTAGCGGGAGCTGGGGCCAACGTCCTGACTTTC.

The chain joins TRBV7-9 to TRBJ1-3; tentative D call: TRBD1 (6 bases). V lost 9 bases and J lost 8, with 14 bases in between. The CDR3 loop spans 12 amino acids. CDR1 and CDR2 from the germline V gene are SEHNR and FQNEAQ (reference sequence). The CDR3 reads CASTGIRDTIYF. The CDR3 DNA reads TGTGCCAGTACAGGGATTAGGGACACCATATATTTT.

This clone appeared a single time. The chain combines TRBV7-2 with TRBJ2-1; 11 positions agree with TRBD2. CDR3 length: 17 amino acids. Unmatched junction bases numbered 8, after V lost 0 bases and J lost 7 bases. Germline V lookup: CDR1 SGHTA, CDR2 FQGNSA. The CDR3 region is CASSLAPSSGRVNEQFF. CDR3 sequence (DNA): TGTGCCAGCAGCTTAGCCCCTAGTAGCGGGAGGGTAAATGAGCAGTTCTTC.

The CDR3, as DNA: TGTGCCAGCAGCGACAGGGTTGGGGCCAACGTCCTGACTTTC. This translates into CASSDRVGANVLTF. The J gene is TRBJ2-6, the V gene TRBV9; possibly TRBD1 for D (6 bases). Looked up from germline, CDR1 is SGDLS and CDR2 is YYNGEE. This CDR3 spans 14 amino acids. V dropped 3 bases and J dropped 3 bases, with 7 bases sitting between them.

This clone was detected only once. This chain joins TRBV27 and TRBJ2-3; 13 positions agree with TRBD2. The CDR3 is 17 residues long. The V segment lost 0 bases and the J segment 4 bases; nucleotides outside the gene matches: 4. The germline V gene has CDR1 MNHEY and CDR2 SMNVEV (reference sequence). The CDR3 sequence: CASSLSGLAGVPDTQYF. The CDR3 DNA sequence: TGTGCCAGCAGTTTATCAGGACTAGCGGGAGTTCCAGATACGCAGTATTTT.

The CDR3 nucleotides read TGTGCCAGCAGTAGTCAGACAGGGAACACTGAAGCTTTCTTT. Translation gives CASSSQTGNTEAFF. The rearrangement links TRBV2 to TRBJ1-1, with D tentatively TRBD1 (6 bases). The CDR3 totals 14 residues. Germline lookup yields CDR1 SNHLY and CDR2 FYNNEI. With 5 bases removed from V and 1 base from J, the gap between germline ends came to 11 bases.

The genes are TRBV28 and TRBJ2-2, with D hard to call. The CDR3 spans 13 residues. CDR1 MDHEN and CDR2 SYDVKM come from the germline V gene. V was pared by 7 bases and J by 6 bases, with 12 bases between. The CDR3 DNA reads as TGTGCCAGCACTCCTGGTCGGGCCGGGGAGCTGTTTTTT. It is translated as CASTPGRAGELFF. The full variable domain, in which reference TRBV28 and TRBJ2-2 provide the parts outside the CDR3, is DVKVTQSSRYLVKRTGEKVFLECVQDMDHENMFWYRQDPGLGLRLIYFSYDVKMKEKGDIPEGYSVSREKKERFSLILESASTNQTSMYLCASTPGRAGELFFGEGSRLTVL.

This chain links TRBV19 with TRBJ1-5; the D gene is possibly TRBD1 (5 bases). The length of the CDR3 is 16 residues. Germline CDR1 LNHDA, CDR2 SQIVND (reference sequence). The V and J ends lost 9 bases and 0 bases respectively, with 18 bases between them. In DNA, the CDR3 is TGTGCCAGCGCCGACCAGGGTCGATATAGCAATCAGCCCCAGCATTTT. Encoded protein: CASADQGRYSNQPQHF.

The chain carries TRBV24-1 and TRBJ2-3; 8 bases line up with TRBD2. The V gene end was trimmed by 4 bases and the J gene end by 12 bases; junction bases not matched to a gene: 14. The CDR3 covers 15 residues. Germline V CDR1 and CDR2: KGHDR, SFDVKD. The CDR3 sequence: CATSEAGTSKFSQYF. The DNA for the CDR3 is TGTGCCACCAGTGAGGCCGGGACTAGTAAATTCTCTCAGTATTTT.

J is TRBJ1-5 and V is TRBV19; possible D gene TRBD1, 5 bases. The ends were cut back, 6 bases at V and 0 bases at J, with 18 bases in the middle. The CDR3 has 17 residues. Germline-derived CDR1 and CDR2 are LNHDA and SQIVND (reference sequence). The CDR3 protein is CASRSGGIFYSNQPQHF. The CDR3 DNA reads as TGTGCCAGTAGGTCTGGGGGGATCTTTTATAGCAATCAGCCCCAGCATTTT.

The V gene is TRBV5-1, the J gene TRBJ1-4; the D is unclear. The CDR3 totals 15 residues. Per germline, CDR1 SGHRS and CDR2 YFSETQ. V was trimmed by 2 bases and J by 8 bases, leaving 16 bases between them. CDR3 in DNA: TGCGCCAGCAGCTTTAGCGGATCGGCGGCGGAAAAACTGTTTTTT. Translating gives CASSFSGSAAEKLFF.

The V call is TRBV7-2, the J call TRBJ2-1, with a weak D call TRBD2 (5 bases). In germline, CDR1 is SGHTA, CDR2 FQGNSA. The V end was cut by 2 bases, the J end by 0 bases, with 8 bases between. The CDR3 loop spans 15 amino acids. The CDR3, as DNA: TGTGCCAGCAGCTTAACTAGGGCCTCCTACAATGAGCAGTTCTTC. Translating gives CASSLTRASYNEQFF.

CDR3 in DNA: TGTGCCAGCAGCTCCCTCGGGACTACCCAAGAGACCCAGTACTTC. It translates to CASSSLGTTQETQYF. This sequence joins TRBV7-9 and TRBJ2-5; TRBD2 aligns across 7 bases. Germline V gene sequence: CDR1 SEHNR, CDR2 FQNEAQ (reference sequence). The CDR3 has 15 amino acids. The trim removed 4 bases at V and 1 base at J, leaving 6 bases unmatched.

The chain has TRBV29-1 and TRBJ1-4; 11 positions match TRBD1. The CDR3 has 13 residues. V dropped 4 bases and J dropped 7; count of bases not matched to a gene: 2. Germline CDR1 SQVTM, CDR2 ANQGSEA. The CDR3 DNA follows: TGCAGCGTTGCGGACAGGGGGCCTGAAAAACTGTTTTTT. Its translation: CSVADRGPEKLFF. Full variable domain (missing parts from reference TRBV29-1 and TRBJ1-4): SAVISQKPSRDICQRGTSLTIQCQVDSQVTMMFWYRQQPGQSLTLIATANQGSEATYESGFVIDKFPISRPNLTFSTLTVSNMSPEDSSIYLCSVADRGPEKLFFGSGTQLSVL.